This TCR beta chain emerged from a study of blood T cell repertoires in COVID-19. Study in general: Collection of acute and convalescent COVID-19 samples took place in the United States, Italy and Spain. T cells, B-cell-depleted T cells, or PBMCs supplied cDNA or gDNA.

Germline assignment: CDR1 KGHDR and CDR2 SFDVKD. CDR3 length: 12 amino acids. The ends were cut back, 10 bases at V and 7 bases at J, with 16 bases in the middle. Original handling: Estimation of nucleated cell counts relied on the amplification of reference gene primers. Only in-frame clones appear in the TCRdb table, and some are missing; sequencing was by immunoSEQ multiplex PCR. The V and J calls and clone size are taken from that table; D and trimming were inferred from the DNA. The sample yields 250,000 or so clones, 70% to 75% seen once. The sample taken for sequencing was peripheral blood. The chain employs TRBV24-1 and TRBJ2-7; a possible D gene is TRBD2 (5 bases). The source of this sequence is a woman aged 80 or over with acute or convalescent COVID-19. The CDR3 DNA is TGTGCCACGGGTCAGGAGGCGCGGGAGCAGTACTTC. Translation: CATGQEAREQYF.